Below, 21 T cell receptor beta chains from the same sample are listed, as sequenced in a study of OX40 agonist ivuxolimab in advanced cancers. Assay used: immunoSEQ multiplex PCR; TCRdb lists only in-frame clones, some missing. This sample has around 74,000 clones, with 92% found just once. Specimen: CD4+ or CD8+ T cells sorted from blood, collected in a trial of the OX40 agonist ivuxolimab. The receptors were sampled from an adult with an advanced solid tumor such as melanoma, head and neck, liver or kidney cancer.

This chain connects TRBV2 to TRBJ2-3, with 8 bases that match TRBD2. Losses at the gene ends were 7 bases for V and 1 base for J; bases not matched to a gene: 13. The CDR3 covers 17 residues. Germline V lookup: CDR1 SNHLY, CDR2 FYNNEI. This CDR3 reads CASMTSTAGVGTDTQYF. Written as DNA, the CDR3 is TGTGCCAGCATGACGAGCACAGCGGGAGTCGGCACAGATACGCAGTATTTT. The complete variable domain, with remaining parts taken from reference TRBV2 and TRBJ2-3, reads EPEVTQTPSHQVTQMGQEVILRCVPISNHLYFYWYRQILGQKVEFLVSFYNNEISEKSEIFDDQFSVERPDGSNFTLKIRSTKLEDSAMYFCASMTSTAGVGTDTQYFGPGTRLTVL.

This clone has just a few counts. CDR3 DNA sequence: TGTGCCAGCTCACCATCGCGGGGAGGAAACACCATATATTTT. Residues: CASSPSRGGNTIYF. The gene calls are TRBV18 and TRBJ1-3; D is ambiguous. The CDR3 is made up of 14 amino acids. Trimming removed 2 bases at V and 4 bases at J, with 9 bases between. Per germline, CDR1 KGHSH and CDR2 LQKENI.

CDR3 bases: TGTGCCAGCAGCCCCCGGGACAGGGGCCGCCGGGAGGGCTACACCTTC. Its translation: CASSPRDRGRREGYTF. V gene TRBV9 combines with J gene TRBJ1-2; TRBD1 matches at 10 bases. Germline CDR1 reads SGDLS; CDR2 reads YYNGEE. The trim removed 4 bases at V and 8 bases at J, leaving 14 bases unmatched. The length of the CDR3 is 16 residues.

The chain has TRBV7-9 and TRBJ2-5; 11 bases map to TRBD2. Germline V gives CDR1 SEHNR, CDR2 FQNEAQ (reference sequence). CDR3 size: 17 residues. V lost 6 bases and J lost 1; bases outside the gene matches: 10. This CDR3 reads CASRSDVAGGTQETQYF. The DNA of the CDR3 is TGTGCCAGCAGATCGGATGTAGCGGGGGGGACCCAAGAGACCCAGTACTTC.

The chain has TRBV28 and TRBJ1-5, with D maybe TRBD1 (6 bases). This CDR3 has 14 amino acids. Germline assignment: CDR1 MDHEN and CDR2 SYDVKM. Trimming left V 2 bases short and J 6 bases short, with 11 bases between. The DNA of the CDR3 is TGTGCCAGCAGTTTAACGGCAGGGGTTCAGCCCCAGCATTTT. Protein product: CASSLTAGVQPQHF.

The chain uses TRBV7-2 and TRBJ2-3; D unclear. Germline CDR1 and CDR2: SGHTA and FQGNSA. This CDR3 comprises 15 residues. The ends were cut back, 1 base at V and 2 bases at J, with 10 bases in the middle. CDR3 bases: TGTGCCAGCAGCTTAGACCCCAGAGTCACAGATACGCAGTATTTT. As protein: CASSLDPRVTDTQYF.

This clone was seen a single time. The V gene is TRBV4-2, the J gene TRBJ2-3, with TRBD2 matching over 7 bases. V lost 0 bases, J lost 2 bases, and 14 bases stayed unmatched. Looked up from germline, CDR1 is LGHNA and CDR2 is YNFKEQ. The CDR3 is 19 amino acids. The CDR3 nucleotides read TGTGCCAGCAGCCAAGATCCCCTAGCGGACCCAAAATCCACAGATACGCAGTATTTT. Its translation: CASSQDPLADPKSTDTQYF.

The rearrangement uses TRBV6-5 and TRBJ1-5; no clear D gene. This CDR3 contains 12 residues. Trimming took 6 bases from V and 4 from J, leaving 7 bases between them. CDR1 is MNHEY, CDR2 SVGAGI, per germline. The CDR3 nucleotides are TGTGCCAGCAGAATAGGGAATCAGCCCCAGCATTTT. It specifies CASRIGNQPQHF.

The chain links TRBV19 to TRBJ2-1; 11 bases fit TRBD2. V dropped 7 bases and J dropped 9; count of bases not matched to a gene: 8. Germline CDR1 is LNHDA and CDR2 is SQIVND (reference sequence). The CDR3 runs 14 residues. CDR3 in amino acids: CASMGGTSGIEQFF. DNA for the CDR3: TGTGCCAGTATGGGCGGGACTAGCGGTATTGAGCAGTTCTTC.

V usage is TRBV6-5 and J usage is TRBJ1-6; D not certain. Per the germline V gene, CDR1 is MNHEY and CDR2 is SVGAGI. The germline V and J ends were trimmed by 5 bases and 7 bases, with 6 bases remaining between them. This CDR3 is built from 12 residues. CDR3 loop: CASSPRNSPLHF. The CDR3 nucleotides are TGTGCCAGCAGTCCAAGGAATTCACCCCTCCACTTT.

The chain combines TRBV10-3 with TRBJ2-7; 16 bases agree with TRBD2. The V gene's germline CDR1 is ENHRY and CDR2 SYGVKD. CDR3 length equals 17 residues. V trimming: 6 bases; J trimming: 7 bases; junction bases outside the gene matches: 12. The chain's CDR3 is CAIRRSGLAGGPREQYF. The CDR3 DNA reads as TGTGCCATCAGGAGATCGGGACTAGCGGGAGGGCCGCGAGAGCAGTACTTC.

The CDR3 sequence is CASSEYGGELYEQYF. The CDR3 nucleotides read TGTGCCAGCAGTGAATACGGGGGGGAACTCTACGAGCAGTACTTC. V is TRBV6-1 and J is TRBJ2-7; 8 nucleotides align to TRBD2. The germline CDR1 and CDR2 sequences are MNHNS and SASEGT. The CDR3 contains 15 residues. The junction had 6 bases not matched to a gene; V was cut back by 2 bases and J by 3 bases.

The chain couples TRBV7-4 to TRBJ2-7, with TRBD1 matching 7 bases. This CDR3 spans 15 amino acids. The V and J ends lost 5 bases and 3 bases, in that order; junction bases with no gene match: 10. CDR1 SGHVT and CDR2 SQSDAQ come from the germline V gene. CDR3 nucleotide sequence: TGTGCCAGCAGCCCGAGACAGGGAAAGGTCTACGAGCAGTACTTC. Its protein product is CASSPRQGKVYEQYF.

The chain employs TRBV30 and TRBJ1-4; 12 nucleotides match TRBD1. Per the germline V gene, CDR1 is GTSNPN and CDR2 is SVGIG (reference sequence). The ends lost 0 bases at V and 7 bases at J; junction bases unmatched: 12. The CDR3 is 18 amino acids. CDR3 DNA sequence: TGTGCCTGGAGTGTTCAGGGGACAGGGGGCCCTTTTGGTGAAAAACTGTTTTTT. It encodes CAWSVQGTGGPFGEKLFF.

This clone was counted a single time. This chain links TRBV11-3 with TRBJ2-7; tentative D call: TRBD2 (5 bases). Trimming left V 4 bases short and J 3 bases short, with 13 bases between. The CDR3 is 14 residues long. Germline CDR1 is SGHNT and CDR2 is YENEEA. CDR3 nucleotides: TGTGCCAGCAGCTCAAATAGCGAGATCTACGAGCAGTACTTC. Protein: CASSSNSEIYEQYF.

In DNA form, the CDR3 reads TGTGCCAGCAGCTGGACCGGTGGGGACACCATATATTTT. It is translated as CASSWTGGDTIYF. The chain uses TRBV11-3 and TRBJ1-3; D is undetermined. The V end lost 4 bases, the J end lost 8 bases, and 12 bases lay between the germline ends. This CDR3 has 13 residues. The V gene's germline CDR1 is SGHNT and CDR2 YENEEA.

This chain links TRBV19 with TRBJ2-5, with D tentatively TRBD2 (5 bases). V was clipped by 3 bases and J by 8 bases, with 13 bases between them. Germline-derived CDR1 and CDR2 are LNHDA and SQIVND (reference sequence). This CDR3 has 13 amino acids. CDR3 nucleotides: TGTGCCAGTAGTATGGGGTGGGGAGAAACCCAGTACTTC. Translated, it gives CASSMGWGETQYF. Full variable domain (rest looked up from reference TRBV19 and TRBJ2-5): DGGITQSPKYLFRKEGQNVTLSCEQNLNHDAMYWYRQDPGQGLRLIYYSQIVNDFQKGDIAEGYSVSREKKESFPLTVTSAQKNPTAFYLCASSMGWGETQYFGPGTRLLVL.

The chain combines TRBV19 with TRBJ2-3; 12 bases are shared with TRBD2. From germline, CDR1 is LNHDA and CDR2 SQIVND (reference sequence). V was pared by 6 bases and J by 5 bases, with 15 bases of the junction left unmatched. This CDR3 has 18 residues. This CDR3 reads CASSKPWTSGEGVDTQYF. For the CDR3, the DNA is TGTGCCAGTAGCAAACCTTGGACTAGCGGGGAGGGGGTAGATACGCAGTATTTT.

The V and J genes are TRBV7-3 and TRBJ2-7; D may be TRBD1 (5 bases). Trimming left V 0 bases short and J 2 bases short, with 14 bases between. Germline assignment: CDR1 SGHTA and CDR2 FQGTGA. CDR3 length equals 16 residues. In nucleotides, the CDR3 is TGTGCCAGCAGCTTAACCTCGGCAGGGAACCCCTACGAGCAGTACTTC. Encoded protein: CASSLTSAGNPYEQYF.

The V call is TRBV5-4, the J call TRBJ2-5, with 8 bases aligning to TRBD2. The germline gives CDR1 SGHNT, CDR2 YYREEE (reference sequence). The CDR3 loop spans 15 amino acids. Germline trimming cut 1 base from V and 1 base from J; bases unmatched to any gene: 3. CDR3 loop: CASSLRGGVQETQYF. CDR3 DNA: TGTGCCAGCAGCTTGCGGGGGGGGGTCCAAGAGACCCAGTACTTC.

The chain employs TRBV5-1 and TRBJ2-3; D may be TRBD1 or TRBD2 (5 bases each). V lost 0 bases and J 0 bases, leaving 11 bases between the germline ends. The CDR3 extends over 16 amino acids. Germline CDR1 is SGHRS and CDR2 is YFSETQ. The CDR3 bases are TGCGCCAGCAGCTTGGGGGACCGATATAGCACAGATACGCAGTATTTT. Its protein is CASSLGDRYSTDTQYF.